This is a list of T cell receptor beta chains from one sample in a study of PD-L1 blockade in urothelial cancer. Measured with immunoSEQ multiplex PCR; TCRdb has only the in-frame clones, and not every one. The table records 35,000 to 55,000 clones, around 82% of them present only once. This specimen consisted of PBMCs, obtained around atezolizumab (anti-PD-L1) treatment. These receptors all stem from a man aged 55-75 years with urothelial cancer. The CDR3 runs from the conserved cysteine through the conserved F or W.

J gene,V gene,CDR3 protein
TRBJ2-7,TRBV5-4,CASSRGGAYEQYF
TRBJ2-3,TRBV5-1,CASSLDVGGYGDTQYF
TRBJ1-2,TRBV19,CASRTTGGYGYTF
TRBJ1-5,TRBV5-6,CASSLYGYSNQPQHF
TRBJ1-4,TRBV5-1,CASSLGQGNEKLFF
TRBJ1-1,TRBV30,CAWGTGIKAFF
TRBJ1-1,TRBV25-1,CASSESVSSIPNEAFF
TRBJ1-6,TRBV4-1,CASSHEGYDNSPLHF
TRBJ2-1,TRBV9,CASSVAGTSGGYNEQFF
TRBJ1-2,TRBV6-1,CASNRRGNYGYTF
TRBJ1-2,TRBV5-1,CASRPTGGGYGYTF
TRBJ1-3,TRBV19,CASMGLLISGNTIYF
TRBJ1-5,TRBV6-1,CASSESDQAGSQPQHF
TRBJ1-1,TRBV7-9,CASRGTGGFTEAFF